Following are 15 T cell receptor beta chains from one sample sequenced in a study of shared clonotypes between healthy human individuals. Some clones are missing from TCRdb's copy, which holds only in-frame ones; the method was immunoSEQ multiplex PCR. Of around 750,000 clones detected, around 67% appear once; the ten largest clones hold 1.5% to 2%. Sequencing was done on a sample of memory CD4+ T cells sorted from blood. The subset was: CD45RA-negative fraction. The source is a woman aged 30 to 39 in good health.

In nucleotides, the CDR3 is TGTGCCAGCAGCTTAGAGGTTGGGATGGTGGGGCAGTACTTC. It specifies CASSLEVGMVGQYF. The chain combines TRBV7-9 with TRBJ2-7; D is uncertain. Germline loops: CDR1 SEHNR, CDR2 FQNEAQ (reference sequence). Trimming took off 1 base at V and 9 bases at J, with 16 bases between the two ends. The CDR3 consists of 14 residues.

The chain employs TRBV29-1 and TRBJ2-5; D is unresolved. The CDR3 runs to 12 residues. V gave up 4 bases and J gave up 5 bases, with 11 bases separating them. CDR1 is SQVTM, CDR2 ANQGSEA, per germline. The CDR3 spells CSVGLLGETQYF. The CDR3 bases are TGCAGCGTTGGGCTATTGGGGGAGACCCAGTACTTC.

The chain is built from TRBV4-2 and TRBJ1-5; weak D call: TRBD1 (6 bases). Germline CDR1 and CDR2: LGHNA and YNFKEQ. CDR3 size: 15 residues. The V end was cut by 5 bases, the J end by 5 bases, with 16 bases between. The CDR3 loop is CASSLDSGAYQPQHF. In DNA, the CDR3 is TGTGCCAGCAGCTTGGATTCGGGGGCTTATCAGCCCCAGCATTTT.

The chain recombines TRBV5-4 with TRBJ2-7, with 10 bases lining up with TRBD2. In germline, CDR1 is SGHNT, CDR2 YYREEE (reference sequence). The V and J ends lost 0 bases and 3 bases, in that order; junction bases with no gene match: 3. The CDR3 covers 15 residues. Here the CDR3 reads CASSLAGTSDYEQYF. DNA for the CDR3: TGTGCCAGCAGCTTGGCCGGGACTAGCGACTACGAGCAGTACTTC.

The gene calls are TRBV29-1 and TRBJ2-1; 7 bases are shared with TRBD2. Trimming took 3 bases from V and 4 from J; bases not matched to a gene: 6. This CDR3 region has 14 residues. Germline assignment: CDR1 SQVTM and CDR2 ANQGSEA. Written as DNA, the CDR3 is TGCAGCGTTGAGTGGCAGCGGGATTACAATGAGCAGTTCTTC. It yields the protein CSVEWQRDYNEQFF.

In this sample, this clone turned up a few times. The chain uses TRBV6-6 and TRBJ2-1; perhaps TRBD1 as D (5 bases). With 2 bases removed from V and 2 bases from J, the gap between germline ends came to 10 bases. Germline V CDR1 and CDR2: MNHNY, SVGAGI (reference sequence). CDR3 size: 15 residues. The CDR3 DNA sequence: TGTGCCAGCAGTTACGGGCAGGACACCTACAATGAGCAGTTCTTC. Protein: CASSYGQDTYNEQFF.

This clone was observed once. J is TRBJ1-5 and V is TRBV18; a possible D gene is TRBD1 (5 bases). The CDR3 runs to 15 residues. From germline, CDR1 is KGHSH and CDR2 LQKENI. V lost 3 bases and J lost 4, with 13 bases in between. The CDR3 DNA follows: TGTGCCAGCTCACCTGTTGGGGAGGGGAATCAGCCCCAGCATTTT. Its protein product is CASSPVGEGNQPQHF.

The chain employs TRBV2 and TRBJ2-7; D assignment may be TRBD1 or TRBD2 (5 bases each). The CDR3 runs to 12 residues. CDR1 and CDR2 from the germline V gene are SNHLY and FYNNEI. The CDR3 nucleotides are TGTACGATGGGGTCCTTACTAGGGGCTCAGTACTTC. Amino acid sequence: CTMGSLLGAQYF.

This clone was recorded a few times. The V call is TRBV25-1, the J call TRBJ1-1; D remains unclear. The CDR3 has 12 residues. The germline CDR1 and CDR2 sequences are MGHDK and SYGVNS. Trimming removed 5 bases at V and 1 base at J, with 5 bases between. The chain's CDR3 is CASSFTNTEAFF. CDR3 coding DNA: TGTGCCAGCAGTTTTACGAACACTGAAGCTTTCTTT.

The chain carries TRBV19 and TRBJ1-2, with unresolved D. This CDR3 contains 15 residues. Trimming took off 3 bases at V and 7 bases at J, with 18 bases between the two ends. Germline CDR1 and CDR2: LNHDA and SQIVND (reference sequence). CDR3: CASSIQFIGTPGYTF. In DNA, the CDR3 is TGTGCCAGTAGTATTCAGTTCATAGGTACGCCTGGCTACACCTTC.

The CDR3 DNA sequence: TGTGCCAGCATCGCTAGCCCTGATACGCAGTATTTT. Amino acid sequence: CASIASPDTQYF. The V call is TRBV6-1, the J call TRBJ2-3, with D tentatively TRBD2 (5 bases). This CDR3 has 12 residues. The ends were cut back, 7 bases at V and 6 bases at J, with 11 bases in the middle. The V gene's germline CDR1 is MNHNS and CDR2 SASEGT.

This clone has just a few counts. This chain connects TRBV2 to TRBJ2-2; D possibly matches TRBD1 or TRBD2 (5 bases each). Germline values: CDR1 SNHLY, CDR2 FYNNEI. This CDR3 comprises 12 residues. Trimming pared 10 bases from V and 7 bases from J, leaving 13 bases between. CDR3 nucleotides: TGTGCCACGACGGGGCGCGGCGGGGAGCTGTTTTTT. It yields the protein CATTGRGGELFF. Drawing the rest from reference TRBV2 and TRBJ2-2, the complete variable domain is EPEVTQTPSHQVTQMGQEVILRCVPISNHLYFYWYRQILGQKVEFLVSFYNNEISEKSEIFDDQFSVERPDGSNFTLKIRSTKLEDSAMYFCATTGRGGELFFGEGSRLTVL.

The chain combines TRBV4-2 with TRBJ2-4, with D possibly called TRBD1 or TRBD2 (5 bases each). V lost 1 base and J lost 1, with 14 bases in between. CDR3 length: 17 amino acids. CDR1 is LGHNA, CDR2 YNFKEQ, per germline. CDR3 bases: TGTGCCAGCAGCCAAGGAAATACTGAGGGGGCCAAAAACATTCAGTACTTC. Amino acids: CASSQGNTEGAKNIQYF.

The table lists this clone with a few counts. This chain connects TRBV2 to TRBJ2-1, with 11 nucleotides matching TRBD2. Germline V CDR1 and CDR2: SNHLY, FYNNEI. The CDR3 runs 14 residues. V lost 5 bases and J lost 5; bases outside the gene matches: 2. CDR3: CASSIAGGNNEQFF. For the CDR3, the DNA is TGTGCCAGCAGTATAGCGGGGGGGAACAATGAGCAGTTCTTC.

The chain has TRBV14 and TRBJ2-7; no reliable D call. CDR1 and CDR2 from the germline V gene are SGHDN and FVKESK. The V end was cut by 1 base, the J end by 2 bases, with 6 bases between. CDR3 length: 13 amino acids. The DNA for the CDR3 is TGTGCCAGCAGCCAAGCAGGTACCTACGAGCAGTACTTC. Its translation: CASSQAGTYEQYF.